The 13 T cell receptor beta chains below come from one sample, sequenced in a study of blood T cell repertoires in COVID-19. Clones were sequenced by immunoSEQ multiplex PCR, and TCRdb holds only the in-frame ones, with some missing. The sample includes around 250,000 clones, roughly 84% seen only once; the top ten take 1.5%. Sequenced input: peripheral blood. The receptor source for this set is a woman aged 40-49 years who had recovered from COVID-19.

V gene TRBV6-5 combines with J gene TRBJ2-7; 8 bases agree with TRBD1. The CDR3 consists of 14 residues. The V and J ends lost 7 bases and 7 bases, in that order; junction bases with no gene match: 12. From germline, CDR1 is MNHEY and CDR2 SVGAGI. The CDR3 sequence is CASNPRGPRGEQYF. In nucleotides, the CDR3 is TGTGCCAGCAATCCCAGGGGGCCCAGGGGAGAGCAGTACTTC.

The chain recombines TRBV6-6 with TRBJ2-2, with D possibly TRBD2 on 5 matching bases. The V end lost 4 bases, the J end lost 0 bases, and 9 bases lay between the germline ends. From germline, CDR1 is MNHNY and CDR2 SVGAGI (reference sequence). CDR3 size: 15 residues. The CDR3, as DNA: TGTGCCAGCAGTTGGACTGGATCGAACACCGGGGAGCTGTTTTTT. This encodes CASSWTGSNTGELFF.

The chain couples TRBV5-4 to TRBJ1-2; no reliable D call. The CDR3 runs to 13 residues. Looked up from germline, CDR1 is SGHNT and CDR2 is YYREEE (reference sequence). V dropped 0 bases and J dropped 4 bases, with 7 bases sitting between them. The CDR3 spells CASSLVAVYGYTF. CDR3 nucleotide sequence: TGTGCCAGCAGCTTGGTGGCAGTCTATGGCTACACCTTC.

This CDR3 is CASRPGTGDSYEQYF. In nucleotides, the CDR3 is TGTGCCAGCAGACCCGGGACAGGCGACTCCTACGAGCAGTACTTC. The rearrangement joins TRBV6-5 to TRBJ2-7, with 8 bases fitting TRBD1. V shed 6 bases and J 0 bases; nucleotides not matched to a gene: 7. CDR1 and CDR2 (germline): MNHEY, SVGAGI. CDR3 size: 15 residues.

The rearrangement joins TRBV12-3 or TRBV12-4 to TRBJ1-1; TRBD1 is a possible D gene (5 bases). Trimming removed 5 bases from V and 5 bases from J, with 9 bases in between. The CDR3 contains 12 residues. The CDR3 protein is CASSRTLTEAFF. CDR3 DNA sequence: TGTGCCAGCAGTAGGACACTGACTGAAGCTTTCTTT.

This rearrangement joins TRBV9 to TRBJ2-2, with D perhaps TRBD1 (6 bases). The CDR3 sequence is 15 residues long. From germline, CDR1 is SGDLS and CDR2 YYNGEE. Trimming took 7 bases from V and 1 from J, leaving 14 bases between them. DNA of the CDR3: TGTGCCAGCTTCCCGGGACACAGGAACACCGGGGAGCTGTTTTTT. This codes for CASFPGHRNTGELFF.

V and J are TRBV6-6 and TRBJ2-5; 7 nucleotides align to TRBD1. From germline, CDR1 is MNHNY and CDR2 SVGAGI (reference sequence). V dropped 7 bases and J dropped 1; count of bases not matched to a gene: 3. This CDR3 contains 13 residues. The CDR3 sequence: CASTRDSQETQYF. The DNA for the CDR3 is TGTGCCAGCACCCGGGACAGCCAAGAGACCCAGTACTTC.

This clone was recorded only once. This rearrangement joins TRBV7-6 to TRBJ2-3; no clear D. This CDR3 spans 15 amino acids. Germline CDR1 SGHVS, CDR2 FNYEAQ. Trimming removed 5 bases at V and 0 bases at J, with 12 bases between. This CDR3 reads CASSGTGSSTDTQYF. The CDR3 DNA reads TGTGCCAGCAGCGGAACCGGGTCTAGCACAGATACGCAGTATTTT.

The J gene is TRBJ1-2, the V gene TRBV5-4; TRBD1 matches at 9 bases. CDR3 length: 16 amino acids. The trim removed 0 bases at V and 8 bases at J, leaving 11 bases unmatched. Germline V gives CDR1 SGHNT, CDR2 YYREEE (reference sequence). The CDR3 protein is CASSLGGVGQGTGYTF. CDR3 DNA sequence: TGTGCCAGCAGCTTGGGGGGAGTTGGACAGGGGACCGGCTACACCTTC. The full variable domain, its missing parts supplied by reference TRBV5-4 and TRBJ1-2, is ETGVTQSPTHLIKTRGQQVTLRCSSQSGHNTVSWYQQALGQGPQFIFQYYREEENGRGNFPPRFSGLQFPNYSSELNVNALELDDSALYLCASSLGGVGQGTGYTFGSGTRLTVV.

This chain uses TRBV6-5 with TRBJ1-2; 12 nucleotides align to TRBD1. The CDR3 is 15 amino acids. V was clipped by 5 bases and J by 7 bases; unmatched bases: 8. The germline V gene has CDR1 MNHEY and CDR2 SVGAGI. The CDR3 is CASSTPGQGATGYTF. The CDR3 region has the DNA TGTGCCAGCAGTACTCCGGGACAGGGGGCTACTGGCTACACCTTC.

Notes on this clone: This same CDR3 is encoded by further DNA sequences in the sample. CDR3 nucleotides: TGCGCCAGCAGCTTGTCGGGCCAGGGAAATTCACCCCTCCACTTT. Its translation: CASSLSGQGNSPLHF. The V call is TRBV5-1, the J call TRBJ1-6; weak D call: TRBD1 (5 bases). The V gene's germline CDR1 is SGHRS and CDR2 YFSETQ. V was shortened by 1 base and J by 7 bases, with 12 bases between the two germline ends. CDR3 length equals 15 residues. Supplemented by reference TRBV5-1 and TRBJ1-6, the full variable domain reads KAGVTQTPRYLIKTRGQQVTLSCSPISGHRSVSWYQQTPGQGLQFLFEYFSETQRNKGNFPGRFSGRQFSNSRSEMNVSTLELGDSALYLCASSLSGQGNSPLHFGNGTRLTVT.

The V and J genes are TRBV3-1 (or the pseudogene TRBV3-2) and TRBJ2-7; 8 bases fit TRBD1. After removal of 2 bases from V and 6 bases from J, the junction contained 3 bases not matched to a gene. Germline V CDR1 and CDR2: LGHDT, YNNKEL (reference sequence). The CDR3 has 13 residues. The CDR3 reads CASSQNRGSEQYF. As DNA, the CDR3 is TGTGCCAGCAGCCAAAACAGGGGGAGCGAGCAGTACTTC.

The genes are TRBV18 and TRBJ1-1; D is perhaps TRBD1 (5 bases). The CDR3 consists of 14 residues. V shed 6 bases and J shed 5 bases, with 16 bases lying between them. CDR1 is KGHSH and CDR2 is LQKENI in the germline V gene. CDR3 in DNA: TGTGCCAGCTCCGCGATAGGGGCAGGAACTGAAGCTTTCTTT. This encodes CASSAIGAGTEAFF.